The clone carrying this T cell receptor (beta chain) was detected many times. The target antigen is unknown. The entry originates in a study of CD8 T cells in ankylosing spondylitis. General study findings and limits: Prior work had noted some motif variants in reactive arthritis blood and synovial fluid. The authors reported significant enrichment of disease-linked clones in matched ankylosing spondylitis synovial fluid. Disease-linked clones displayed a CD8+ phenotype and appeared relatively rarely in peripheral blood. The study identified a TCR beta motif of under ten highly homologous variants that appeared characteristic of ankylosing spondylitis blood.

Quantitative barcoded 5'-RACE was used to prepare TCR beta libraries. TCRdb redid the calling of the 5' RACE reads with MiXCR, one entry per CDR3 protein. Here the sample spans around 890,000 distinct CDR3 sequences, about an eighth being singletons. Deletions cut 0 bases from V and 5 bases from J, with 6 bases between. The CDR3 totals 13 residues. Germline assignment: CDR1 LGHNA and CDR2 YNFKEQ. The sequencing sample was made of blood, either unsorted or a sorted T cell fraction (not recorded which). The gene calls are TRBV4-2 and TRBJ2-3; D gene ambiguous. The sequence came from a male donor with ankylosing spondylitis. CDR3 nucleotides: TGTGCCAGCAGCCAAGATGGTGGAGATACGCAGTATTTT. This sequence encodes CASSQDGGDTQYF.